Below are 17 T cell receptor beta chains sequenced from a single sample in a study of CD8 T cells in Susac syndrome. Roughly 0.45 to 1 ug RNA was reverse transcribed with random hexamers. TCRdb analysed the immunoSEQ multiplex PCR reads with MiXCR anew, one entry per CDR3 protein. The sample holds approximately 150,000 distinct CDR3 sequences, 94% seen once. Sequences were obtained from CD4+ T cells from PBMCs. The source is a human donor in good health.

J is TRBJ2-7 and V is TRBV6-2 or TRBV6-3; no firm D call. Trimming took 1 base from V and 3 from J, leaving 1 base between them. The CDR3 extends over 11 amino acids. Per germline, CDR1 MNHEY and CDR2 SVGEGT. This CDR3 is CASSYFYEQYF. CDR3 bases: TGTGCCAGCAGTTACTTCTACGAGCAGTACTTC.

This clonotype was counted once. The J gene is TRBJ2-7, the V gene TRBV18, with 7 nucleotides matching TRBD1. The CDR3 runs 13 residues. The V gene end was trimmed by 6 bases and the J gene end by 3 bases; junction bases not matched to a gene: 5. CDR1 KGHSH and CDR2 LQKENI come from the germline V gene. CDR3 sequence reads: CASSRDRIYEQYF. Here the CDR3 DNA reads TGTGCCAGCTCTCGGGACAGAATCTACGAGCAGTACTTC.

The rearrangement links TRBV20-1 to TRBJ2-5, with TRBD2 matching over 14 bases. V was pared by 3 bases and J by 5 bases, with 5 bases of the junction left unmatched. CDR1 DFQATT and CDR2 SNEGSKA come from the germline V gene (reference sequence). The CDR3 consists of 15 residues. The CDR3 coding sequence is TGCAGTGCTAGGACCGGGACTAGCGGGAGCGAGACCCAGTACTTC. Amino acid sequence: CSARTGTSGSETQYF.

The rearrangement joins TRBV4-1 to TRBJ2-3, with D unresolved. CDR3 length: 18 residues. Germline V CDR1 and CDR2: MGHRA, YSYEKL. The V gene lost 1 base and the J gene lost 0 bases, with 17 bases spanning the gap. The CDR3 DNA sequence: TGCGCCAGCAGCCAAGCGAAGCAACTATCCTATAGCACAGATACGCAGTATTTT. This encodes CASSQAKQLSYSTDTQYF.

The J gene is TRBJ2-2, the V gene TRBV3-1; 9 bases fit TRBD2. The CDR3 totals 17 residues. Looked up from germline, CDR1 is LGHDT and CDR2 is YNNKEL (reference sequence). The V segment lost 4 bases and the J segment 4 bases; nucleotides outside the gene matches: 10. CDR3 protein: CASSPPLAGDLTGELFF. CDR3 in DNA: TGTGCCAGCAGCCCCCCGTTAGCGGGAGATCTCACCGGGGAGCTGTTTTTT.

The gene calls are TRBV6-5 and TRBJ1-4; D not certain. The V and J ends lost 2 bases and 5 bases respectively, with 6 bases between them. Per germline, CDR1 MNHEY and CDR2 SVGAGI. The CDR3 runs 13 residues. The CDR3 DNA reads TGTGCCAGCAGTTACAGCAGAAATGAAAAACTGTTTTTT. As protein: CASSYSRNEKLFF.

The V gene is TRBV4-1, the J gene TRBJ2-2; D may be TRBD2 (6 bases). CDR3 length: 16 residues. With 1 base removed from V and 7 bases from J, the gap between germline ends came to 16 bases. Germline V gene data show CDR1 as MGHRA and CDR2 as YSYEKL. CDR3: CASSQGFGGRGGELFF. The CDR3 coding sequence is TGCGCCAGCAGCCAAGGTTTTGGAGGGAGAGGCGGGGAGCTGTTTTTT.

The V and J genes are TRBV6-6 and TRBJ2-1; TRBD2 matches at 10 bases. CDR1 and CDR2 (germline): MNHNY, SVGAGI (reference sequence). The J segment lost 4 bases and the V segment lost 6 bases, leaving 6 bases of the junction unmatched. The CDR3 has 15 residues. CDR3 loop: CASSRSGRAYNEQFF. The CDR3 nucleotides read TGTGCCAGCAGCCGGAGCGGGAGGGCGTACAATGAGCAGTTCTTC.

This rearrangement joins TRBV10-3 to TRBJ1-4; tentatively, D is TRBD1 (5 bases). Germline CDR1 ENHRY, CDR2 SYGVKD. This CDR3 has 16 amino acids. The V and J ends lost 1 base and 4 bases respectively, with 13 bases between them. The DNA of the CDR3 is TGTGCCATCAGTGAGTACCGGGACCCCGGTAATGAAAAACTGTTTTTT. It encodes CAISEYRDPGNEKLFF.

The genes are TRBV5-4 and TRBJ1-5; no clear D. Germline assignment: CDR1 SGHNT and CDR2 YYREEE (reference sequence). The CDR3 consists of 15 residues. V shed 1 base and J shed 4 bases, with 12 bases lying between them. The CDR3 DNA reads TGTGCCAGCAGCTTGTTCCCAGGAGGGAATCAGCCCCAGCATTTT. Protein product: CASSLFPGGNQPQHF.

This rearrangement joins TRBV9 to TRBJ2-1; D assignment may be TRBD1 or TRBD2 (5 bases each). V shed 0 bases and J shed 6 bases, with 13 bases lying between them. The CDR3 totals 15 residues. CDR1 and CDR2 from the germline V gene are SGDLS and YYNGEE. CDR3 amino acids: CASSVGGSGGNEQFF. The CDR3 bases are TGTGCCAGCAGCGTAGGGGGGAGCGGTGGCAATGAGCAGTTCTTC. Full variable domain (rest looked up from reference TRBV9 and TRBJ2-1): DSGVTQTPKHLITATGQRVTLRCSPRSGDLSVYWYQQSLDQGLQFLIQYYNGEERAKGNILERFSAQQFPDLHSELNLSSLELGDSALYFCASSVGGSGGNEQFFGPGTRLTVL.

V is TRBV5-1 and J is TRBJ1-1; D unclear. The CDR3 has 13 amino acids. Germline loops: CDR1 SGHRS, CDR2 YFSETQ. Trimming pared 4 bases from V and 3 bases from J, leaving 10 bases between. The CDR3 DNA sequence: TGCGCCAGCAGCCTTCAGAGGGACACTGAAGCTTTCTTT. Translating it yields CASSLQRDTEAFF.

J is TRBJ1-5 and V is TRBV12-5; no clear D gene. Germline V gene data show CDR1 as LGHNT and CDR2 as FRNRAP. Trimming took off 8 bases at V and 2 bases at J, with 19 bases between the two ends. The CDR3 loop spans 16 amino acids. The CDR3 nucleotides read TGTGCTAGTTGCCTCCCGGGAGGCCTTGGCAATCAGCCCCAGCATTTT. Translation gives CASCLPGGLGNQPQHF.

The chain carries TRBV9 and TRBJ2-5; weak D call: TRBD1 (6 bases). Germline assignment: CDR1 SGDLS and CDR2 YYNGEE. The CDR3 has 14 amino acids. The V and J ends lost 3 bases and 5 bases respectively, with 14 bases between them. In nucleotides, the CDR3 is TGTGCCAGCAGCGGTCGTGGGGGCTGGGAGACCCAGTACTTC. It codes for CASSGRGGWETQYF.

The count of this clonotype is one. This sequence joins TRBV7-2 and TRBJ2-2, with D possibly matching TRBD2 (5 bases). The CDR3 loop spans 15 amino acids. Germline V CDR1 and CDR2: SGHTA, FQGNSA. V was clipped by 2 bases and J by 7 bases, with 14 bases between them. DNA for the CDR3: TGTGCCAGCAGCTTAATCCCTTGGACTGTCGGGGAGCTGTTTTTT. Its translation is CASSLIPWTVGELFF.

V gene TRBV12-3 or TRBV12-4 combines with J gene TRBJ2-1, with TRBD2 matching 12 bases. The V segment lost 5 bases and the J segment 10 bases; nucleotides outside the gene matches: 12. The CDR3 contains 16 residues. The CDR3 protein is CASSPAPSGRDGEQFF. The CDR3 DNA sequence: TGTGCCAGCAGTCCCGCCCCTAGCGGGAGGGACGGGGAGCAGTTCTTC.

This chain connects TRBV4-1 to TRBJ1-1, with D hard to call. V lost 1 base and J 1 base, leaving 13 bases between the germline ends. Germline loops: CDR1 MGHRA, CDR2 YSYEKL. The CDR3 sequence is 16 residues long. This CDR3 reads CASSQGQMVENTEAFF. The CDR3 coding sequence is TGCGCCAGCAGCCAAGGTCAGATGGTAGAGAACACTGAAGCTTTCTTT.